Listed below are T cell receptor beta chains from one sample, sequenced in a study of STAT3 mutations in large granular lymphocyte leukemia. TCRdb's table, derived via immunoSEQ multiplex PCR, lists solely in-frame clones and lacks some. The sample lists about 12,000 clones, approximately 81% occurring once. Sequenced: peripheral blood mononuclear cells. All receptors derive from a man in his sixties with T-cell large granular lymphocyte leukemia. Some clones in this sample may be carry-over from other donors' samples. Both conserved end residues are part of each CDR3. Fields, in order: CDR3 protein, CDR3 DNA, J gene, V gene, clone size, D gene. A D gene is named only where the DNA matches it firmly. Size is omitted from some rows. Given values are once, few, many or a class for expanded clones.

CDR3aa: CASSLAAVSGNTIYF
CDR3nt: TGTGCCAGCAGCTTGGCGGCAGTCTCTGGAAACACCATATATTTT
j_gene: TRBJ1-3
v_gene: TRBV5-6
abundance: NA
d_gene: NA

CDR3aa: CAIRPTVSGNTIYF
CDR3nt: TGTGCCATCAGGCCGACAGTCTCTGGAAACACCATATATTTT
j_gene: TRBJ1-3
v_gene: TRBV10-3
abundance: NA
d_gene: NA

CDR3aa: CASSEPFSPYEQYF
CDR3nt: TGTGCCAGCAGTGAACCCTTTTCTCCCTACGAGCAGTACTTC
j_gene: TRBJ2-7
v_gene: TRBV2
abundance: medium-sized
d_gene: NA

CDR3aa: CASSLDPGGGEAFF
CDR3nt: TGTGCCAGCAGCTTGGATCCAGGGGGAGGTGAAGCTTTCTTT
j_gene: TRBJ1-1
v_gene: TRBV5-5
abundance: NA
d_gene: TRBD1

CDR3aa: CASVLLEGGSNEQFF
CDR3nt: TGCGCCAGCGTACTCCTAGAGGGAGGGTCCAATGAGCAGTTCTTC
j_gene: TRBJ2-1
v_gene: TRBV5-1
abundance: NA
d_gene: TRBD2

CDR3aa: CASSEPGAAQPQHF
CDR3nt: TGTGCCAGCAGTGAACCAGGGGCAGCGCAGCCCCAGCATTTT
j_gene: TRBJ1-5
v_gene: TRBV25-1
abundance: few
d_gene: NA

CDR3aa: CASSGRRGETQYF
CDR3nt: TGTGCCAGCAGTGGACGCAGGGGAGAGACCCAGTACTTC
j_gene: TRBJ2-5
v_gene: TRBV2
abundance: NA
d_gene: NA

CDR3aa: CASSWDRGFNPNTGELFF
CDR3nt: TGTGCCAGCAGTTGGGACAGGGGATTTAACCCGAACACCGGGGAGCTGTTTTTT
j_gene: TRBJ2-2
v_gene: TRBV27
abundance: few
d_gene: TRBD1

CDR3aa: CASSPRVRDEQFF
CDR3nt: TGTGCCAGCAGCCCTAGGGTACGGGATGAGCAGTTCTTC
j_gene: TRBJ2-1
v_gene: TRBV11-2
abundance: NA
d_gene: NA

CDR3aa: CAWSDPGGARVYNEQFF
CDR3nt: TGTGCCTGGAGTGATCCGGGTGGGGCAAGGGTCTACAATGAGCAGTTCTTC
j_gene: TRBJ2-1
v_gene: TRBV30
abundance: NA
d_gene: NA

CDR3aa: CASSLGLGSYEQYF
CDR3nt: TGTGCCAGCAGCTTAGGGCTAGGTTCCTACGAGCAGTACTTC
j_gene: TRBJ2-7
v_gene: TRBV7-6
abundance: NA
d_gene: NA

CDR3aa: CASSPPPTETQYF
CDR3nt: TGTGCCAGCAGTCCCCCGCCAACAGAGACCCAGTACTTC
j_gene: TRBJ2-5
v_gene: TRBV28
abundance: NA
d_gene: NA

CDR3aa: CASSTRGAGTEAFF
CDR3nt: TGTGCCAGTAGTACTCGGGGGGCCGGGACTGAAGCTTTCTTT
j_gene: TRBJ1-1
v_gene: TRBV19
abundance: NA
d_gene: NA

CDR3aa: CASSAGPVSSGNTIYF
CDR3nt: TGTGCCAGCTCGGCGGGACCCGTGTCCTCTGGAAACACCATATATTTT
j_gene: TRBJ1-3
v_gene: TRBV18
abundance: once
d_gene: NA

CDR3aa: CASSLALAGTGELFF
CDR3nt: TGTGCCAGCAGCTTAGCGCTAGCGGGCACCGGGGAGCTGTTTTTT
j_gene: TRBJ2-2
v_gene: TRBV7-2
abundance: NA
d_gene: TRBD2

CDR3aa: CASAGGSAGTKNIQYF
CDR3nt: TGTGCCAGCGCTGGGGGATCCGCGGGAACCAAAAACATTCAGTACTTC
j_gene: TRBJ2-4
v_gene: TRBV28
abundance: NA
d_gene: NA

CDR3aa: CASSGDNTDTQYF
CDR3nt: TGTGCCAGCAGTGGTGACAACACAGATACGCAGTATTTT
j_gene: TRBJ2-3
v_gene: TRBV2
abundance: NA
d_gene: NA

CDR3aa: CASSQELGQYPLEQYF
CDR3nt: TGCGCCAGCAGCCAAGAATTAGGGCAGTACCCCCTGGAGCAGTACTTC
j_gene: TRBJ2-7
v_gene: TRBV4-3
abundance: NA
d_gene: NA

CDR3aa: CASSPDRGHYEQYF
CDR3nt: TGTGCCAGCAGTCCGGACAGGGGGCACTACGAGCAGTACTTC
j_gene: TRBJ2-7
v_gene: TRBV6-5
abundance: few
d_gene: TRBD1

CDR3aa: CASSLTPPGTDNSPLHF
CDR3nt: TGCGCCAGCAGCTTGACGCCCCCCGGGACAGATAATTCACCCCTCCACTTT
j_gene: TRBJ1-6
v_gene: TRBV5-1
abundance: once
d_gene: TRBD1

CDR3aa: CASSPTTEMNTEAFF
CDR3nt: TGTGCCAGCTCACCCACGACAGAAATGAACACTGAAGCTTTCTTT
j_gene: TRBJ1-1
v_gene: TRBV18
abundance: NA
d_gene: NA

CDR3aa: CASGLSYEQYF
CDR3nt: TGTGCCAGCGGCCTCTCCTACGAGCAGTACTTC
j_gene: TRBJ2-7
v_gene: TRBV2
abundance: NA
d_gene: NA

CDR3aa: CASSPPSRANTGELFF
CDR3nt: TGTGCCAGCTCACCACCGAGCAGGGCGAACACCGGGGAGCTGTTTTTT
j_gene: TRBJ2-2
v_gene: TRBV18
abundance: NA
d_gene: NA

CDR3aa: CASSLGGATVMNTEAFF
CDR3nt: TGCGCCAGCAGCTTGGGGGGGGCGACAGTCATGAACACTGAAGCTTTCTTT
j_gene: TRBJ1-1
v_gene: TRBV5-1
abundance: NA
d_gene: NA

CDR3aa: CASSPTGGRRNTIYF
CDR3nt: TGTGCCAGCAGTCCCACAGGGGGCAGAAGAAACACCATATATTTT
j_gene: TRBJ1-3
v_gene: TRBV28
abundance: NA
d_gene: TRBD1

CDR3aa: CASSSQGSTEAFF
CDR3nt: TGTGCCAGCAGCTCCCAGGGGAGCACTGAAGCTTTCTTT
j_gene: TRBJ1-1
v_gene: TRBV7-6
abundance: NA
d_gene: NA

CDR3aa: CASSLGREASSYEQYF
CDR3nt: TGTGCCAGCAGCTTAGGGCGGGAGGCGAGCTCCTACGAGCAGTACTTC
j_gene: TRBJ2-7
v_gene: TRBV11-1
abundance: NA
d_gene: TRBD2

CDR3aa: CASSVPTHGGNTGELFF
CDR3nt: TGTGCCAGCAGCGTGCCGACCCATGGGGGGAACACCGGGGAGCTGTTTTTT
j_gene: TRBJ2-2
v_gene: TRBV9
abundance: NA
d_gene: NA

CDR3aa: CASSPVFRDRVRNYGYTF
CDR3nt: TGTGCCAGCAGTCCTGTATTCAGGGACAGGGTTCGGAACTATGGCTACACCTTC
j_gene: TRBJ1-2
v_gene: TRBV5-5
abundance: NA
d_gene: TRBD1

CDR3aa: CASSTRDQVMNTEAFF
CDR3nt: TGTGCCAGCAGCACCCGGGACCAGGTAATGAACACTGAAGCTTTCTTT
j_gene: TRBJ1-1
v_gene: TRBV7-9
abundance: NA
d_gene: NA

CDR3aa: CASSQASTGLGGYTF
CDR3nt: TGCGCCAGCAGCCAAGCGTCTACAGGGTTGGGTGGCTACACCTTC
j_gene: TRBJ1-2
v_gene: TRBV4-3
abundance: NA
d_gene: NA

CDR3aa: CSVEGGVAEQYF
CDR3nt: TGCAGCGTTGAAGGCGGGGTAGCCGAGCAGTACTTC
j_gene: TRBJ2-7
v_gene: TRBV29-1
abundance: NA
d_gene: NA

CDR3aa: CASSPSGTPVYEQYF
CDR3nt: TGTGCCAGCTCACCATCCGGGACGCCCGTCTACGAGCAGTACTTC
j_gene: TRBJ2-7
v_gene: TRBV18
abundance: NA
d_gene: NA

CDR3aa: CASSGFRGRVVYEQYF
CDR3nt: TGTGCCAGCAGTGGTTTCCGCGGGAGGGTTGTCTACGAGCAGTACTTC
j_gene: TRBJ2-7
v_gene: TRBV6-1
abundance: NA
d_gene: TRBD2

CDR3aa: CASSEFGTDTQYF
CDR3nt: TGTGCCAGCAGTGAATTTGGCACAGATACGCAGTATTTT
j_gene: TRBJ2-3
v_gene: TRBV25-1
abundance: NA
d_gene: NA

CDR3aa: CASSPTSGSVGEQFF
CDR3nt: TGCGCCAGCAGCCCGACTAGCGGGAGCGTTGGTGAGCAGTTCTTC
j_gene: TRBJ2-1
v_gene: TRBV5-1
abundance: NA
d_gene: TRBD2

CDR3aa: CASSLDGGYTF
CDR3nt: TGTGCCAGCAGCTTAGATGGTGGCTACACCTTC
j_gene: TRBJ1-2
v_gene: TRBV7-9
abundance: once
d_gene: NA

CDR3aa: CASSLVTGTSAYEQYF
CDR3nt: TGTGCCAGCAGCTTAGTCACCGGGACTAGCGCCTACGAGCAGTACTTC
j_gene: TRBJ2-7
v_gene: TRBV7-9
abundance: NA
d_gene: TRBD2